A selection of T cell receptor beta chains follows, all from one sample in a study of immune heterogeneity within non-small cell lung tumors. TCRdb fed the multiplex PCR reads into MiXCR, producing one record per CDR3 protein. The repertoire holds 9,500 or so distinct CDR3 sequences, with around 27% as singletons. Sequencing was carried out using lung tumor tissue. The receptors stem from a woman between 50 and 59 years old with non-small cell lung cancer. Each CDR3 is given with its conserved first and last residue. Fields, in order: D gene, clone size, J gene, V gene, CDR3 protein, CDR3 DNA. A D gene is named only where the DNA matches it firmly. A row's size may be missing; if present it is once, few, many or a size class.

. many TRBJ2-5 TRBV9 CASSVEALDGETQYF TGTGCCAGCAGCGTAGAGGCCCTAGATGGAGAGACCCAGTACTTC
TRBD2 . TRBJ2-7 TRBV5-1 CASRGTGGGPYEQYF TGCGCCAGCAGGGGCACGGGGGGGGGTCCCTACGAGCAGTACTTC
TRBD1 medium-sized TRBJ1-2 TRBV20-1 CSATKTGGERGYTF TGCAGTGCCACGAAAACAGGGGGCGAGAGGGGCTACACCTTC
. medium-sized TRBJ1-2 TRBV18 CASSPFSDGYTF TGTGCCAGCTCACCTTTCAGTGATGGCTACACCTTC
. . TRBJ2-6 TRBV5-4 CASSLSLGGRANVLTF TGTGCCAGCAGCTTGTCGTTAGGGGGACGGGCCAACGTCCTGACTTTC
. medium-sized TRBJ2-7 TRBV5-1 CASSLEQSRRSDEQYF TGCGCCAGCAGCTTGGAACAGAGCAGACGTAGCGACGAGCAGTACTTC
. medium-sized TRBJ1-3 TRBV5-1 CASSLNGPSSGNTIYF TGCGCCAGCAGCTTGAATGGGCCGTCATCTGGAAACACCATATATTTT
TRBD1 medium-sized TRBJ1-1 TRBV2 CASSVQGPDTEAFF TGTGCCAGCAGTGTACAGGGGCCGGACACTGAAGCTTTCTTT
. many TRBJ2-2 TRBV11-1 CASSLPLGGTGELFF TGTGCCAGCAGCTTACCGCTAGGGGGGACCGGGGAGCTGTTTTTT
TRBD2 few TRBJ2-4 TRBV3-1 CASSLRGLADSKNIQYF TGTGCCAGCAGCCTGCGCGGACTAGCGGATTCCAAAAACATTCAGTACTTC
TRBD1 many TRBJ2-7 TRBV28 CASSLNRGYYEQYF TGTGCCAGCAGTCTTAACAGGGGGTATTACGAGCAGTACTTC
TRBD1 many TRBJ1-4 TRBV6-1 CASSETGGVVEKLFF TGTGCCAGCAGTGAGACAGGGGGAGTCGTGGAAAAACTGTTTTTT
TRBD2 many TRBJ2-1 TRBV19 CASTSNSLAGGGEQFF TGTGCCAGTACCTCAAACAGCCTTGCGGGGGGAGGTGAGCAGTTCTTC
. . TRBJ2-3 TRBV18 CASSPPGKGPTDTQYF TGTGCCAGCTCACCCCCAGGGAAGGGTCCCACAGATACGCAGTATTTT
. . TRBJ2-7 TRBV3-1 CASSPGIGYEQYF TGTGCCAGCAGCCCGGGGATAGGCTACGAGCAGTACTTC
. many TRBJ2-3 TRBV6-1 CASGVGFSTDTQYF TGTGCCAGCGGGGTGGGCTTCAGCACAGATACGCAGTATTTT
. medium-sized TRBJ1-3 TRBV18 CASSPSGTNGNTIYF TGTGCCAGCTCCCCCTCTGGGACAAATGGAAACACCATATATTTT
TRBD2 . TRBJ2-3 TRBV27 CASRQREHSLLADTQYF TGTGCCAGCAGGCAGCGGGAGCATAGTCTTCTCGCAGATACGCAGTATTTT
TRBD2 . TRBJ2-3 TRBV20-1 CSASLGGGFADTQYF TGCAGTGCTAGTCTTGGGGGAGGGTTCGCAGATACGCAGTATTTT
TRBD2 many TRBJ2-1 TRBV20-1 CSAPGTSGKDEQFF TGCAGTGCTCCCGGGACTAGCGGGAAGGATGAGCAGTTCTTC
TRBD1 many TRBJ2-1 TRBV2 CASSEDWDSTYNEQFF TGTGCCAGCAGTGAAGATTGGGACAGTACCTACAATGAGCAGTTCTTC
TRBD2 many TRBJ2-3 TRBV27 CASSFQRGGTDTQYF TGTGCCAGCAGTTTCCAGCGGGGGGGCACAGATACGCAGTATTTT
. . TRBJ2-3 TRBV5-5 CASSLRGSATDTQYF TGTGCCAGCAGCTTGCGGGGGTCTGCGACAGATACGCAGTATTTT
TRBD1 . TRBJ1-4 TRBV6-2/TRBV6-3 CASSYSRTGRNEKLFF TGTGCCAGCAGTTACTCGAGGACAGGGAGAAATGAAAAACTGTTTTTT
. many TRBJ2-1 TRBV18 CASSPQTGDTKFF TGTGCCAGCTCACCGCAAACCGGAGACACAAAGTTCTTC
. once TRBJ2-2 TRBV7-3 CASSLGQWSTGELFF TGTGCCAGCAGCTTAGGCCAGTGGAGCACCGGGGAGCTGTTTTTT
. many TRBJ2-3 TRBV6-1 CASSESAGSTDTQYF TGTGCCAGCAGTGAAAGTGCGGGGAGCACAGATACGCAGTATTTT
TRBD1 many TRBJ1-5 TRBV5-1 CASSFGTGENQPQHF TGCGCCAGCAGCTTCGGGACAGGGGAAAATCAGCCCCAGCATTTT
TRBD1 many TRBJ2-1 TRBV20-1 CSARGRGQGVYEQFF TGCAGTGCTAGAGGGCGGGGACAGGGGGTCTATGAGCAGTTCTTC
. many TRBJ2-7 TRBV6-1 CASSHPSYEQYF TGTGCCAGCAGCCATCCTTCCTACGAGCAGTACTTC
. many TRBJ1-4 TRBV11-3 CASSANEKLFF TGTGCCAGCAGCGCTAATGAAAAACTGTTTTTT
. many TRBJ2-3 TRBV6-1 CASSESTDTQYF TGTGCCAGCAGTGAGAGCACAGATACGCAGTATTTT
. many TRBJ2-1 TRBV6-1 CATRTLSYNEQFF TGTGCCACCCGGACACTCTCCTACAATGAGCAGTTCTTC
TRBD2 medium-sized TRBJ2-2 TRBV20-1 CSARETSANTGELFF TGCAGTGCTAGAGAGACTAGCGCGAACACCGGGGAGCTGTTTTTT
TRBD2 medium-sized TRBJ2-1 TRBV24-1 CATSEIAGKYNEQFF TGTGCCACCAGTGAAATAGCGGGGAAATACAATGAGCAGTTCTTC
. . TRBJ2-1 TRBV4-1 CASNQNPNRGPTYNEQFF TGCGCCAGCAACCAAAACCCGAATCGGGGTCCAACCTACAATGAGCAGTTCTTC
. many TRBJ1-5 TRBV7-8 CASSYHRGARLSQPQHF TGTGCCAGCAGCTACCATCGTGGGGCCCGACTAAGTCAGCCCCAGCATTTT
. medium-sized TRBJ2-3 TRBV6-1 CASRGHSTDTQYF TGTGCCAGCCGAGGGCACAGCACAGATACGCAGTATTTT
TRBD1 many TRBJ1-2 TRBV28 CASSSGTVINYGYTF TGTGCCAGCAGTTCCGGGACAGTTATTAACTATGGCTACACCTTC
TRBD1 . TRBJ2-5 TRBV13 CASSLGQRGTQYF TGCGCCAGCAGCTTGGGACAGAGAGGGACCCAGTACTTC
. . TRBJ2-6 TRBV18 CASSTTGFSSGANVLTF TGTGCCAGCTCCACCACGGGGTTTAGCTCTGGGGCCAACGTCCTGACTTTC
TRBD2 medium-sized TRBJ2-3 TRBV27 CASSLFRGGEFTDTQYF TGTGCCAGCAGTTTATTCCGGGGGGGGGAATTCACAGATACGCAGTATTTT
. many TRBJ1-1 TRBV28 CASSYNNQESAEAFF TGTGCCAGCAGCTATAACAATCAGGAGAGTGCTGAAGCTTTCTTT
. few TRBJ2-1 TRBV6-9 CASSYRATRRGVGHNEQFF TGTGCCAGCAGTTACCGTGCAACAAGGAGAGGGGTCGGGCACAATGAGCAGTTCTTC
TRBD2 . TRBJ2-5 TRBV11-2 CASSFNSGGQETQYF TGTGCCAGCAGCTTTAACAGCGGGGGACAAGAGACCCAGTACTTC
. few TRBJ1-1 TRBV6-1 CASRHRNTEAFF TGTGCCAGCAGGCACAGGAACACTGAAGCTTTCTTT